The present TCR beta chain was sequenced within a study of blood T cell repertoires in COVID-19. CDR3 length: 18 amino acids. V lost 8 bases, J lost 3 bases, and 17 bases stayed unmatched. Germline V gene sequence: CDR1 SEHNR, CDR2 FQNEAQ (reference sequence). Using immunoSEQ multiplex PCR, the repertoire was profiled, and TCRdb retains in-frame clones only, with some absent. Here the sample spans 200,000 to 300,000 clones, 91% being singletons. Seattle-derived patients entered the study during active infection and were followed longitudinally. The rearrangement joins TRBV7-9 to TRBJ2-1; 9 nucleotides line up with TRBD1. The clonotype originates from a person aged 18-29 years with COVID-19, enrolled during active disease. What was sequenced was peripheral blood. The CDR3 is CASGGQGTTDRDYNEQFF. The CDR3 DNA follows: TGTGCCAGCGGAGGACAGGGGACTACCGATCGTGACTACAATGAGCAGTTCTTC. Looking up the rest from reference TRBV7-9 and TRBJ2-1 gives the full variable domain: DTGVSQNPRHKITKRGQNVTFRCDPISEHNRLYWYRQTLGQGPEFLTYFQNEAQLEKSRLLSDRFSAERPKGSFSTLEIQRTEQGDSAMYLCASGGQGTTDRDYNEQFFGPGTRLTVL.